The clone carrying this T cell receptor (beta chain) was counted at least ten times. The antigen is unknown. This sample was taken from a study of Graves' ophthalmopathy and Graves' hyperthyroidism. General study findings and limits: Progression of ophthalmopathy was predicted by the model with 70% to 71% sensitivity and roughly 74% specificity. Classification of ophthalmopathy versus stable hyperthyroidism by a 13-signature model yielded 85% to 90% sensitivity and around 76% specificity.

Using RNA transcripts, the TCR beta CDR3 regions were amplified. Second-round multiplex PCR came after a first-round RT-PCR that employed HTBI primers. One entry per CDR3 protein results from TCRdb running MiXCR on the multiplex PCR reads. The sample contains about 700,000 distinct CDR3 sequences, approximately 40% of which appear only once. The ends were cut back, 1 base at V and 9 bases at J, with 10 bases in the middle. The CDR3 is made up of 14 amino acids. Every ophthalmopathy donor presented moderate-to-severe activity, CAS ≥3, NOSPECS ≥4 and duration under 3 months. It was on clinical symptoms, serum thyroxine, TRAb, thyroid ultrasound and orbital computed tomography that diagnosis relied.

This TCR was sampled from an adult man with Graves' ophthalmopathy. Material for sequencing was peripheral blood. The chain is built from TRBV12-3 or TRBV12-4 and TRBJ1-6, with D possibly being TRBD1 (5 bases). The CDR3 DNA is TGTGCCAGCAGTTTAGGACCTGGGGGTTCACCCCTCCACTTT. This encodes CASSLGPGGSPLHF.